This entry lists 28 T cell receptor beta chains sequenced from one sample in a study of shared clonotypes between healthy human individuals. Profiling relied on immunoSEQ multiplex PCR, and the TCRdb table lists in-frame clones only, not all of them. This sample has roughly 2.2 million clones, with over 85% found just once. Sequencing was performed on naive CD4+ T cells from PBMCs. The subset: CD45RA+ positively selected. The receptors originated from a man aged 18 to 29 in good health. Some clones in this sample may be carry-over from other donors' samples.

CDR3 coding DNA: TGTGCCAGCAGTTACTCGGCCCAGGGGGACTACGAGCAGTACTTC. This codes for CASSYSAQGDYEQYF. The V gene is TRBV6-5, the J gene TRBJ2-7; 7 nucleotides align to TRBD1. From germline, CDR1 is MNHEY and CDR2 SVGAGI. This CDR3 is 15 amino acids long. Trimming took 0 bases from V and 3 from J; bases not matched to a gene: 5.

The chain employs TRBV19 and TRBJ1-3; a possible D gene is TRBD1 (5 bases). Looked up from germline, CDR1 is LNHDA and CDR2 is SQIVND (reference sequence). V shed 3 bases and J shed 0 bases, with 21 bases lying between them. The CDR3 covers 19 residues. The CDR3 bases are TGTGCCAGTAGTATCGGAGTCGGCACAGGACGAATCTCTGGAAACACCATATATTTT. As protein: CASSIGVGTGRISGNTIYF.

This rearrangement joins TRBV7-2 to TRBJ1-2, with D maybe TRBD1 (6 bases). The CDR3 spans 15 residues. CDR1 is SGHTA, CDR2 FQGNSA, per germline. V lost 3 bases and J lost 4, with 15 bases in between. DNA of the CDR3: TGTGCCAGCAGCTTTGATTGGGGGCGCGGCTATGGCTACACCTTC. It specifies CASSFDWGRGYGYTF.

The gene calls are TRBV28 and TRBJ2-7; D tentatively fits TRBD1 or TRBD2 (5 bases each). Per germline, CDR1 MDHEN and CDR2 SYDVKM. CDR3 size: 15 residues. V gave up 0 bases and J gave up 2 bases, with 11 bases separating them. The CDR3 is CASSLWPGLTYEQYF. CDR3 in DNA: TGTGCCAGCAGTTTATGGCCGGGGCTGACCTACGAGCAGTACTTC.

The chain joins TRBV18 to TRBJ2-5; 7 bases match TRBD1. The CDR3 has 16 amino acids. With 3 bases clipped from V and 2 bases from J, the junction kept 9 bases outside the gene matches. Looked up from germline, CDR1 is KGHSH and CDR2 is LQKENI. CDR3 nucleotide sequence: TGTGCCAGCTCACCTTCCCGGACAGGTGGTCAAGAGACCCAGTACTTC. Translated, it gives CASSPSRTGGQETQYF. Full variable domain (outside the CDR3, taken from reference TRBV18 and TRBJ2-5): NAGVMQNPRHLVRRRGQEARLRCSPMKGHSHVYWYRQLPEEGLKFMVYLQKENIIDESGMPKERFSAEFPKEGPSILRIQQVVRGDSAAYFCASSPSRTGGQETQYFGPGTRLLVL.

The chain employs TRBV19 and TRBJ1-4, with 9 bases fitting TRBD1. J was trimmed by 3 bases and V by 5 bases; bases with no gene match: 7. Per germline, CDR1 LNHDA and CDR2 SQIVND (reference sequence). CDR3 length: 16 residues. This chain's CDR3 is CASSPPRQGANEKLFF. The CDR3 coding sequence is TGTGCCAGTAGTCCCCCCCGACAGGGGGCTAATGAAAAACTGTTTTTT.

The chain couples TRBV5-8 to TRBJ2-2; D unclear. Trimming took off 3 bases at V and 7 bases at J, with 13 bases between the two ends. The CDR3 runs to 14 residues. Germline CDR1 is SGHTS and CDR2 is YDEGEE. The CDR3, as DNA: TGTGCCAGCAGCTCCCAACCAGGAGTCGGGGAGCTGTTTTTT. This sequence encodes CASSSQPGVGELFF.

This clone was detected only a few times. CDR3 sequence (DNA): TGTGCCAGCAGCGTAGATCCAGGGCAGGAGTGGGGTCGGAAAACTGAAGCTTTCTTT. This translates into CASSVDPGQEWGRKTEAFF. The chain joins TRBV9 to TRBJ1-1, with D maybe TRBD1 (5 bases). The CDR3 is 19 amino acids. Germline V gene lookup returns CDR1 SGDLS and CDR2 YYNGEE. The V and J ends lost 0 bases and 5 bases respectively, with 26 bases between them.

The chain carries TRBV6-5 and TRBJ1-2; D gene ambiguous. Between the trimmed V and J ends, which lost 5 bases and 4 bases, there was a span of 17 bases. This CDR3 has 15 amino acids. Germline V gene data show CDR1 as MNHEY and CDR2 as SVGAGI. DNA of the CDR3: TGTGCCAGCAGTAAAGGACTCCCCCGGAGCTATGGCTACACCTTC. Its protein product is CASSKGLPRSYGYTF.

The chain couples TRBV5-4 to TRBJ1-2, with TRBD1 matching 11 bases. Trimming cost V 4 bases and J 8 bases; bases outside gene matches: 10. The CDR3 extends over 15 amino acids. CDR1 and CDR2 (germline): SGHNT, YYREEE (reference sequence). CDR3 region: CASSPGTGGHGGYTF. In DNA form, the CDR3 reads TGTGCCAGCAGCCCCGGGACAGGGGGGCACGGCGGCTACACCTTC.

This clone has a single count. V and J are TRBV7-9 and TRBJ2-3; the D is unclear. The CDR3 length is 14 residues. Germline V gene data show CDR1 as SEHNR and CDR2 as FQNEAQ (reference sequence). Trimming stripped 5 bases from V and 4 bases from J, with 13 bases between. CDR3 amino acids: CASSLSAGADTQYF. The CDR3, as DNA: TGTGCCAGCAGCCTGAGCGCCGGCGCAGATACGCAGTATTTT.

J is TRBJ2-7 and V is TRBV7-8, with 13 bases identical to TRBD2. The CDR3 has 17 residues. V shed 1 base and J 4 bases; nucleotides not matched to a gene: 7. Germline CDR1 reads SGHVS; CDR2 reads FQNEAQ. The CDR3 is CASSLVTSGRAGYEQYF. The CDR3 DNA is TGTGCCAGCAGCTTAGTTACTAGCGGGAGGGCCGGGTACGAGCAGTACTTC.

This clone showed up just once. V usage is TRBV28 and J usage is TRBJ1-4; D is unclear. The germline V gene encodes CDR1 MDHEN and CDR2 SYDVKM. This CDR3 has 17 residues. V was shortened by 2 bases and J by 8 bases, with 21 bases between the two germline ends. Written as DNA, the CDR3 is TGTGCCAGCAGTTTAAGGCCTAGCTCCTATTACGGGGAAAAACTGTTTTTT. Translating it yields CASSLRPSSYYGEKLFF.

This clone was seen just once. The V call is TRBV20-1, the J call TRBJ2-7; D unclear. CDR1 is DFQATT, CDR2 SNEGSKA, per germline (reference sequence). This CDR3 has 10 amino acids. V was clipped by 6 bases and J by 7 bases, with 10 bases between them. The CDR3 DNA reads TGCAGTGCCCGCCTTTGGGAGCAGTACTTC. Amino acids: CSARLWEQYF.

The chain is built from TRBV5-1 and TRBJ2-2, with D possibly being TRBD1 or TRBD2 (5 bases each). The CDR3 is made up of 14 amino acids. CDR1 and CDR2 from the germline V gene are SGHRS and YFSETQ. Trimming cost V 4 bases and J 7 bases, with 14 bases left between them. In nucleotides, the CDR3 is TGCGCCAGCAGCGTGGGACCCTCGGGCGGGGAGCTGTTTTTT. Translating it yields CASSVGPSGGELFF.

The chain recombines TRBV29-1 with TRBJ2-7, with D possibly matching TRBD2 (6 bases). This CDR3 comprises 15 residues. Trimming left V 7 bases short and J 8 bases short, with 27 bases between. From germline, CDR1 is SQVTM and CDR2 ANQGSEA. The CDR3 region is CSGRVSGVGGGKQYF. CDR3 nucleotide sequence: TGCAGCGGCAGAGTCTCCGGGGTCGGTGGGGGGAAGCAGTACTTC.

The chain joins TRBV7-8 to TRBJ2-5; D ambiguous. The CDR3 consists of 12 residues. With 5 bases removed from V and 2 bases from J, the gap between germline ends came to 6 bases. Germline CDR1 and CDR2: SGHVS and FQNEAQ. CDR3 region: CASSTRQETQYF. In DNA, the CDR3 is TGTGCCAGCAGCACCAGGCAAGAGACCCAGTACTTC. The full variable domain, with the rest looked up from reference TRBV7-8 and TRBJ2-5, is GAGVSQSPRYKVAKRGQDVALRCDPISGHVSLFWYQQALGQGPEFLTYFQNEAQLDKSGLPSDRFFAERPEGSVSTLKIQRTQQEDSAVYLCASSTRQETQYFGPGTRLLVL.

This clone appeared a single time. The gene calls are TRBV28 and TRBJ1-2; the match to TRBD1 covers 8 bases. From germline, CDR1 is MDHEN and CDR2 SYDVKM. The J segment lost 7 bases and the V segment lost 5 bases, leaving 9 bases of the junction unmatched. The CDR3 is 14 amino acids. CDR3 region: CASSTGQGRVGYTF. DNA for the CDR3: TGTGCCAGCAGTACCGGACAGGGCAGAGTTGGCTACACCTTC.

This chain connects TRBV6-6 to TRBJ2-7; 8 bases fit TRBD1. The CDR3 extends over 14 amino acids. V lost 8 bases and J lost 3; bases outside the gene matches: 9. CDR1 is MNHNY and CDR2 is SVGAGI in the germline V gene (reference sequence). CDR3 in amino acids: CASGQDRAFYEQYF. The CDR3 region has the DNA TGTGCCAGCGGACAGGACAGGGCCTTCTACGAGCAGTACTTC.

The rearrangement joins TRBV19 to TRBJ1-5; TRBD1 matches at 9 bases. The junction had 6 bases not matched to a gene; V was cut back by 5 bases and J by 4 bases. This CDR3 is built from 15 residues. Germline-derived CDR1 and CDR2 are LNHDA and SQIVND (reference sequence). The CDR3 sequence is CASSRTGEINQPQHF. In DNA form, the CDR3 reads TGTGCCAGTAGTCGGACAGGGGAAATTAATCAGCCCCAGCATTTT.

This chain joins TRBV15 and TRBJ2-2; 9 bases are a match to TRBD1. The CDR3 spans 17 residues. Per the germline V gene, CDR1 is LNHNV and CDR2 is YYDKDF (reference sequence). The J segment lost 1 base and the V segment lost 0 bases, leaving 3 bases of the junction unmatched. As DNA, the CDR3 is TGTGCCACCAGCAGAGATTGGGGACAGGGGAACACCGGGGAGCTGTTTTTT. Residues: CATSRDWGQGNTGELFF.

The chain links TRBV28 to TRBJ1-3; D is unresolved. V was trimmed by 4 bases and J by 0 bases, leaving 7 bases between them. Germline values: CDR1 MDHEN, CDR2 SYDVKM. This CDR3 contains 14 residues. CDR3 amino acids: CASSSPLSGNTIYF. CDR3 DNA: TGTGCCAGCAGTTCGCCCCTCTCTGGAAACACCATATATTTT.

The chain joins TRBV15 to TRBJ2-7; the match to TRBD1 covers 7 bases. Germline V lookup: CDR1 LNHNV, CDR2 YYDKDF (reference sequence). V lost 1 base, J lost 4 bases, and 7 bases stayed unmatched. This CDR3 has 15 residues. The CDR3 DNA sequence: TGTGCCACCAGCAGAGGGAGGACAGGCATTTACGAGCAGTACTTC. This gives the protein CATSRGRTGIYEQYF. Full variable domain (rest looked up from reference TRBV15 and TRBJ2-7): DAMVIQNPRYQVTQFGKPVTLSCSQTLNHNVMYWYQQKSSQAPKLLFHYYDKDFNNEADTPDNFQSRRPNTSFCFLDIRSPGLGDTAMYLCATSRGRTGIYEQYFGPGTRLTVT.

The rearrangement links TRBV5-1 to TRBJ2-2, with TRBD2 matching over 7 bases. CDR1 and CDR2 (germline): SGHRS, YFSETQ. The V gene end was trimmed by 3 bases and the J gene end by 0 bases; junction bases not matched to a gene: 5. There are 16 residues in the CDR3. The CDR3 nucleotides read TGCGCCAGCAGCTCGCGGGGGTTGTCGAACACCGGGGAGCTGTTTTTT. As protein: CASSSRGLSNTGELFF.

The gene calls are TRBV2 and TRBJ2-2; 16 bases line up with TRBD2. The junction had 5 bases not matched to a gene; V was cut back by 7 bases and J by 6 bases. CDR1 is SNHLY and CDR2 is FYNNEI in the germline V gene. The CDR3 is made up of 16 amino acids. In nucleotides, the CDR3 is TGTGCCAGCATCTCTGGGACTAGCGGGAGGGCCGGGGAGCTGTTTTTT. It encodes CASISGTSGRAGELFF.

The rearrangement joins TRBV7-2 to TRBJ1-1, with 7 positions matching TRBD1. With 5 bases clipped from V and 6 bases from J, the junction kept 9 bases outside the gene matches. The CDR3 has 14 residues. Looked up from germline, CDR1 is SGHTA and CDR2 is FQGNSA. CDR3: CASSPERQGPEAFF. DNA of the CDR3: TGTGCCAGCAGCCCAGAACGACAGGGCCCTGAAGCTTTCTTT.

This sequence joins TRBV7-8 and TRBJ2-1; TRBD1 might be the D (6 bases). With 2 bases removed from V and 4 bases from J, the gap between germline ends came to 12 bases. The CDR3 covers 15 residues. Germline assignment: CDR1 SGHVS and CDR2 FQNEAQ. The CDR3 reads CASSLLAGEYNEQFF. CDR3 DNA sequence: TGTGCCAGCAGCTTACTGGCAGGGGAGTACAATGAGCAGTTCTTC.

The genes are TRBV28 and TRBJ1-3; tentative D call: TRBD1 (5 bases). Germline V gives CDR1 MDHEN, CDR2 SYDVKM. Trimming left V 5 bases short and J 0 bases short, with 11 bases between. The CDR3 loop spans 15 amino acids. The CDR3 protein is CASSPQGISGNTIYF. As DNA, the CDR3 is TGTGCCAGCAGTCCTCAGGGTATCTCTGGAAACACCATATATTTT.